The entry below describes one T cell receptor beta chain. The authors reverse transcribed roughly 0.5 to 1 ug RNA with random hexamers. Across 54 Vbeta and 13 Jbeta, immunoSEQ multiplex PCR amplified TCR beta CDR3. TCRdb re-derived calls from the immunoSEQ multiplex PCR reads in MiXCR, one entry per CDR3 protein. Among some 96,000 distinct CDR3 sequences, over 90% were seen once, and the ten largest hold over 0.3%. The sample belongs to a study of CD8 T cells in Susac syndrome. Per the germline V gene, CDR1 is SGHRS and CDR2 is YFSETQ. Germline trimming cut 4 bases from V and 7 bases from J; bases unmatched to any gene: 10. This CDR3 contains 16 residues.

The chain combines TRBV5-1 with TRBJ2-4; 11 nucleotides line up with TRBD1. The sample was CD4+ T cells from PBMCs. This TCR was recovered from a human donor with Susac syndrome. Here the CDR3 DNA reads TGCGCCAGCAGCGATGGACAGGGGGCTCTCGGTAACATTCAGTACTTC. It codes for CASSDGQGALGNIQYF.